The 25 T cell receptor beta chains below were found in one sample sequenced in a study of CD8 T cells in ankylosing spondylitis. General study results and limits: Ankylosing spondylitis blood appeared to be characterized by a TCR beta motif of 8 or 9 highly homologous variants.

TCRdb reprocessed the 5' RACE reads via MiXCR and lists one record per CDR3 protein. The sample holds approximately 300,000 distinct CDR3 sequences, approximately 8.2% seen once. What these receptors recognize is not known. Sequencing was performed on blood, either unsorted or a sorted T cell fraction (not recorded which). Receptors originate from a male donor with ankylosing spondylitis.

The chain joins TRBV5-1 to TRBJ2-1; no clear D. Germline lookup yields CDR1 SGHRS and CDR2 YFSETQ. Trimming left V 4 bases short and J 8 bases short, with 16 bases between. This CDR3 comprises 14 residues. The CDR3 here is CASSPPLADDEQFF. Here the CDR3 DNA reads TGCGCCAGCAGCCCGCCGCTGGCGGATGATGAGCAGTTCTTC. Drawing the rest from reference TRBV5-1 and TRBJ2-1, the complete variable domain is KAGVTQTPRYLIKTRGQQVTLSCSPISGHRSVSWYQQTPGQGLQFLFEYFSETQRNKGNFPGRFSGRQFSNSRSEMNVSTLELGDSALYLCASSPPLADDEQFFGPGTRLTVL.

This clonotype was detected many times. CDR3 coding DNA: TGCGCCAGCAGCGTGGGACAGGAGAACACTGAAGCTTTCTTT. Protein sequence: CASSVGQENTEAFF. The V call is TRBV5-1, the J call TRBJ1-1, with 8 bases that match TRBD1. V lost 4 bases, J lost 1 base, and 3 bases stayed unmatched. The CDR3 runs to 14 residues. CDR1 and CDR2 (germline): SGHRS, YFSETQ. The full variable domain, in which reference TRBV5-1 and TRBJ1-1 provide the parts outside the CDR3, is KAGVTQTPRYLIKTRGQQVTLSCSPISGHRSVSWYQQTPGQGLQFLFEYFSETQRNKGNFPGRFSGRQFSNSRSEMNVSTLELGDSALYLCASSVGQENTEAFFGQGTRLTVV.

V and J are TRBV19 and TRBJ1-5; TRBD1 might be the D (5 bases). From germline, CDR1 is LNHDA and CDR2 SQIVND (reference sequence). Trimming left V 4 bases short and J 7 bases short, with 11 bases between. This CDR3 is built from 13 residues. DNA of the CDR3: TGTGCCAGTAGTACGCTACAGGAACAGCCCCAGCATTTT. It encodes CASSTLQEQPQHF.

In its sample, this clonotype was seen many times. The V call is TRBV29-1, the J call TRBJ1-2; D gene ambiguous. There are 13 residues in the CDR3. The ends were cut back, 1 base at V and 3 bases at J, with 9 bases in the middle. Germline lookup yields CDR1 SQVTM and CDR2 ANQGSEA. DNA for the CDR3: TGCAGCGTTGAAGGGTATTCTGACTATGGCTACACCTTC. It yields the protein CSVEGYSDYGYTF.

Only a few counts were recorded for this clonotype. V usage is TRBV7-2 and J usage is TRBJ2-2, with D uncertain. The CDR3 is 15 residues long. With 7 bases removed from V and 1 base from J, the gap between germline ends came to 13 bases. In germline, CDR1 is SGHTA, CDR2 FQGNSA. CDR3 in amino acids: CASTPSGENTGELFF. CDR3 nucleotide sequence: TGTGCCAGCACCCCAAGTGGGGAGAACACCGGGGAGCTGTTTTTT.

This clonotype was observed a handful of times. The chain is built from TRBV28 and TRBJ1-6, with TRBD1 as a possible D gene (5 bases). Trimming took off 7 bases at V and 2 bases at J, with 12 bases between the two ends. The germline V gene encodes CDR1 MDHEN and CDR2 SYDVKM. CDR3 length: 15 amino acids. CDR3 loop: CASIQGGAYNSPLHF. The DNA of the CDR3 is TGTGCCAGCATCCAAGGAGGGGCCTATAATTCACCCCTCCACTTT.

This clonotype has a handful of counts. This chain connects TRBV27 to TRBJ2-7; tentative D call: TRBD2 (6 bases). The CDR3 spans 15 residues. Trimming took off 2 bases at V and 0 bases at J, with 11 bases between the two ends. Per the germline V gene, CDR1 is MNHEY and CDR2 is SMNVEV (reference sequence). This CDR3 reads CASSLAGTLSYEQYF. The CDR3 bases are TGTGCCAGCAGTTTAGCCGGGACTCTCTCCTACGAGCAGTACTTC.

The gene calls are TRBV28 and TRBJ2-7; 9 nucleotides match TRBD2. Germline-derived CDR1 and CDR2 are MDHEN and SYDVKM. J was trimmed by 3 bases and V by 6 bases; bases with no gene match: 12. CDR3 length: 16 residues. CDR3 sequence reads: CASSPYGTSGFYEQYF. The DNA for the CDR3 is TGTGCCAGCAGCCCCTATGGAACTAGCGGGTTCTACGAGCAGTACTTC.

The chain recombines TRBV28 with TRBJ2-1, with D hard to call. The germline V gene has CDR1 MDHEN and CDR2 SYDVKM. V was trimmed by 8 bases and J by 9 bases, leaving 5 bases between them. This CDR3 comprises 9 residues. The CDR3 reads CASGSEQFF. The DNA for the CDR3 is TGTGCCAGCGGCAGTGAGCAGTTCTTC.

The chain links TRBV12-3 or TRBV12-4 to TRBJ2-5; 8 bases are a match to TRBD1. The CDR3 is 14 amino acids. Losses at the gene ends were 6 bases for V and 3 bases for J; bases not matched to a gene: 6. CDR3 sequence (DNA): TGTGCCAGCAGAAGGACAGGGACGGAAGAGACCCAGTACTTC. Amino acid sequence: CASRRTGTEETQYF.

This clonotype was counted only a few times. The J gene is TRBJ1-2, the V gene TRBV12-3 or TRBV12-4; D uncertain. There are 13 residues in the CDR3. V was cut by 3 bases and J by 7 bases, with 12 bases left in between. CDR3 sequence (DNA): TGTGCCAGCAGTTTTTTCGGGGTCGCTGGCTACACCTTC. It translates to CASSFFGVAGYTF.

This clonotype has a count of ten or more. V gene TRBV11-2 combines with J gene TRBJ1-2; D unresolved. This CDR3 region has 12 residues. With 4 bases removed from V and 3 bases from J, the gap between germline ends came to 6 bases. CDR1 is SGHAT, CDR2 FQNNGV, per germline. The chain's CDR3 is CASSSVHYGYTF. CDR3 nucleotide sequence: TGTGCCAGCAGCTCTGTTCACTATGGCTACACCTTC.

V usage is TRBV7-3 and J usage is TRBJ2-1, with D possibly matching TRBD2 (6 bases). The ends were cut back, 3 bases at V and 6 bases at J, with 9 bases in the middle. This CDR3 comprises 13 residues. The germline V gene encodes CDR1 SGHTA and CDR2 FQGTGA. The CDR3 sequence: CASSLGLFNEQFF. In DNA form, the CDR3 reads TGTGCCAGCAGCTTGGGACTCTTCAATGAGCAGTTCTTC.

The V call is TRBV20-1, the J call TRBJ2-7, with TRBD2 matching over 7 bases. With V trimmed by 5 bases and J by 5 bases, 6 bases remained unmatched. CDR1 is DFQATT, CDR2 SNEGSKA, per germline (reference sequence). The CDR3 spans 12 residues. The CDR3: CSARVSGNEQYF. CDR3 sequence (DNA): TGCAGTGCTCGTGTCAGCGGGAACGAGCAGTACTTC.

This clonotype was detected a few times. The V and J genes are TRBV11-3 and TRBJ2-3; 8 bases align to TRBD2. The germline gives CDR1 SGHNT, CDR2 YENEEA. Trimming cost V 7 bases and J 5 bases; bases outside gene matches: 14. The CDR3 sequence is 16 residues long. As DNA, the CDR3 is TGTGCCAGCACAAAGCACCAGCGGGAGACAGGAGATACGCAGTATTTT. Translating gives CASTKHQRETGDTQYF.

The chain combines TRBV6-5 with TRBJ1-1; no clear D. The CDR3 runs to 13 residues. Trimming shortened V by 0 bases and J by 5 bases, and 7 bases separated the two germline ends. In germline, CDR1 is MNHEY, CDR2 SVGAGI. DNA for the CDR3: TGTGCCAGCAGTTACTCCTGGGAAACTGAAGCTTTCTTT. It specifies CASSYSWETEAFF.

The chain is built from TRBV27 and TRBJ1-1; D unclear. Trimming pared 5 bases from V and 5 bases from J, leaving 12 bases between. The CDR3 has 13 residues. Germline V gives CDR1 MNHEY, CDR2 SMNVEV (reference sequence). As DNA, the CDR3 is TGTGCCAGCAGTCATGAGCGAGGTACTGAAGCTTTCTTT. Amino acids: CASSHERGTEAFF.

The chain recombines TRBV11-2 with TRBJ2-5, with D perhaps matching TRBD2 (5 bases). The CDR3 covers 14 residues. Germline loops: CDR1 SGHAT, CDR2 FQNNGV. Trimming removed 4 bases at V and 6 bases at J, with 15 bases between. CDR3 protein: CASSSIGIWQTQYF. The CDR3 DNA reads TGTGCCAGCAGCTCTATCGGGATCTGGCAGACCCAGTACTTC.

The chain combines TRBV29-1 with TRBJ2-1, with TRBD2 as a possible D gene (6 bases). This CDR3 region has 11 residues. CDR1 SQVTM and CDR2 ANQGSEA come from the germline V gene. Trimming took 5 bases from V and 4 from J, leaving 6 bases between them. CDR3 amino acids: CSVRGYNEQFF. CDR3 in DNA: TGCAGCGTTCGGGGGTACAATGAGCAGTTCTTC.

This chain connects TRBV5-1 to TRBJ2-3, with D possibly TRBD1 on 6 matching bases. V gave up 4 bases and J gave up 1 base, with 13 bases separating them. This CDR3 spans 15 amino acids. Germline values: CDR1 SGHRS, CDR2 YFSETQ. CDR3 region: CASSVDSGGTDTQYF. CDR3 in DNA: TGCGCCAGCAGCGTAGACTCAGGGGGCACAGATACGCAGTATTTT.

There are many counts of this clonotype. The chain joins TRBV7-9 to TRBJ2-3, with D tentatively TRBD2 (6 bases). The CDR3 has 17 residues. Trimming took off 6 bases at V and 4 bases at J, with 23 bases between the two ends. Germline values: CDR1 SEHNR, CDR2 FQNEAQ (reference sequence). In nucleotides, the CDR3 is TGTGCCAGCAGGGCGGGGTCAGGGCCGGTCGAAGCAGATACGCAGTATTTT. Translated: CASRAGSGPVEADTQYF.

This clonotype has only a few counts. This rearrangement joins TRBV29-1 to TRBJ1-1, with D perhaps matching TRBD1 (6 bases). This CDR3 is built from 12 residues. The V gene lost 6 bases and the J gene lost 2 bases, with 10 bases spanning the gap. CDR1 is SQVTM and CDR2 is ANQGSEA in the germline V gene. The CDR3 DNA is TGCAGCGTCCGGGACACAAACACTGAAGCTTTCTTT. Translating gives CSVRDTNTEAFF.

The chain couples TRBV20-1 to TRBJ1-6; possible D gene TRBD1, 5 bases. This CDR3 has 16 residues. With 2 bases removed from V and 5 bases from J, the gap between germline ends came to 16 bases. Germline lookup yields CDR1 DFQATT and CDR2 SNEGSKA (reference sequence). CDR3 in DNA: TGCAGTGCTAGAACGACGACAGCCTTAGATAATTCACCCCTCCACTTT. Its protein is CSARTTTALDNSPLHF.

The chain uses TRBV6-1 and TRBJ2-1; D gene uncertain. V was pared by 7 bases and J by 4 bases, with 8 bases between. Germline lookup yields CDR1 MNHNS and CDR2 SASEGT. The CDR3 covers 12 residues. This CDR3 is CASTQNYNEQFF. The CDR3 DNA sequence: TGTGCCAGCACCCAGAATTACAATGAGCAGTTCTTC.

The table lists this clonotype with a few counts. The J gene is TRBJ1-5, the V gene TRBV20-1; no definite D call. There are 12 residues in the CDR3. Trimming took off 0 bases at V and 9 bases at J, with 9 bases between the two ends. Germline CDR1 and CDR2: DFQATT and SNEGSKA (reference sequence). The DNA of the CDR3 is TGCAGTGCTAGAGACCCGAGAATGCCCCAGCATTTT. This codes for CSARDPRMPQHF.